The 28 T cell receptor beta chains presented below share a single source sample, sequenced in a study of blood T cell repertoires in COVID-19. Clones were sequenced by immunoSEQ multiplex PCR, and TCRdb holds only the in-frame ones, with some missing. The sample yields about 280,000 clones, approximately 86% seen once. Sequencing was performed on peripheral blood. The source is a woman in her 70s with COVID-19, enrolled during active disease.

The rearrangement links TRBV18 to TRBJ2-5, with TRBD2 identical over 8 bases. The germline gives CDR1 KGHSH, CDR2 LQKENI. CDR3 length: 13 amino acids. Germline trimming cut 6 bases from V and 5 bases from J; bases unmatched to any gene: 5. This chain's CDR3 is CASSRGGPETQYF. The CDR3 coding sequence is TGTGCCAGCTCCCGGGGGGGGCCGGAGACCCAGTACTTC. The full variable domain, in which reference TRBV18 and TRBJ2-5 provide the parts outside the CDR3, is NAGVMQNPRHLVRRRGQEARLRCSPMKGHSHVYWYRQLPEEGLKFMVYLQKENIIDESGMPKERFSAEFPKEGPSILRIQQVVRGDSAAYFCASSRGGPETQYFGPGTRLLVL.

V usage is TRBV4-1 and J usage is TRBJ2-2; 9 positions agree with TRBD1. The CDR3 contains 17 residues. Germline values: CDR1 MGHRA, CDR2 YSYEKL. Trimming at V came to 2 bases and at J to 8 bases, leaving 12 bases not matched to a gene. CDR3 sequence reads: CASSQFSAQGAGGELFF. CDR3 DNA sequence: TGCGCCAGCAGCCAATTTAGCGCACAGGGGGCGGGTGGGGAGCTGTTTTTT.

The CDR3 DNA follows: TGTGCCAGCAGCCCGTCGGGGAGGGACGAGCAGTACTTC. Translation: CASSPSGRDEQYF. V usage is TRBV7-9 and J usage is TRBJ2-7, with 7 nucleotides matching TRBD2. The CDR3 has 13 residues. The germline CDR1 and CDR2 sequences are SEHNR and FQNEAQ (reference sequence). V shed 5 bases, J shed 5 bases, and the junction held 6 bases outside the gene matches. The complete variable domain, with remaining parts taken from reference TRBV7-9 and TRBJ2-7, reads DTGVSQNPRHKITKRGQNVTFRCDPISEHNRLYWYRQTLGQGPEFLTYFQNEAQLEKSRLLSDRFSAERPKGSFSTLEIQRTEQGDSAMYLCASSPSGRDEQYFGPGTRLTVT.

The V and J genes are TRBV7-9 and TRBJ2-5, with D possibly being TRBD1 (6 bases). The V gene lost 7 bases and the J gene lost 4 bases, with 13 bases spanning the gap. CDR3 length: 13 amino acids. Germline lookup yields CDR1 SEHNR and CDR2 FQNEAQ (reference sequence). CDR3 in DNA: TGTGCCAGCAATCAGGGGTTAGGAGAGACCCAGTACTTC. It codes for CASNQGLGETQYF.

This chain uses TRBV28 with TRBJ1-4, with unresolved D. CDR3 size: 15 residues. With 4 bases removed from V and 0 bases from J, the gap between germline ends came to 9 bases. Per germline, CDR1 MDHEN and CDR2 SYDVKM. Written as DNA, the CDR3 is TGTGCCAGCAGTTCCTCTCAGGCAACTAATGAAAAACTGTTTTTT. Translated: CASSSSQATNEKLFF. Full variable domain (remainder filled in from reference TRBV28 and TRBJ1-4): DVKVTQSSRYLVKRTGEKVFLECVQDMDHENMFWYRQDPGLGLRLIYFSYDVKMKEKGDIPEGYSVSREKKERFSLILESASTNQTSMYLCASSSSQATNEKLFFGSGTQLSVL.

This clone was detected only once. DNA of the CDR3: TGTGCCAGCAGTTGGGCTGTACAAGAGACCCAGTACTTC. Protein: CASSWAVQETQYF. J is TRBJ2-5 and V is TRBV6-2 or TRBV6-3; unclear D gene. CDR3 length equals 13 residues. Trimming removed 4 bases from V and 2 bases from J, with 8 bases in between. Germline loops: CDR1 MNHEY, CDR2 SVGEGT.

The chain uses TRBV4-3 and TRBJ2-2; D unresolved. V lost 0 bases to trimming and J lost 6 bases, with 8 bases between them. Per the germline V gene, CDR1 is LGHNA and CDR2 is YSLEER. This CDR3 is 14 amino acids long. Here the CDR3 DNA reads TGCGCCAGCAGCCAAGATTTCGGTTCCGGGGAGCTGTTTTTT. Translated: CASSQDFGSGELFF.

This chain joins TRBV2 and TRBJ2-3; no clear D gene. This CDR3 has 13 residues. With 3 bases removed from V and 8 bases from J, the gap between germline ends came to 12 bases. Germline assignment: CDR1 SNHLY and CDR2 FYNNEI. CDR3 region: CASSEIGRGTQYF. In DNA form, the CDR3 reads TGTGCCAGCAGTGAGATCGGTAGAGGTACGCAGTATTTT.

The rearrangement uses TRBV18 and TRBJ1-1; 8 bases match TRBD1. The CDR3 is made up of 14 amino acids. From germline, CDR1 is KGHSH and CDR2 LQKENI. V gave up 3 bases and J gave up 4 bases; unmatched junction bases: 4. The CDR3 DNA sequence: TGTGCCAGCTCACCGGGACAGGCTGGCACTGAAGCTTTCTTT. Residues: CASSPGQAGTEAFF.

This chain connects TRBV18 to TRBJ2-7, with D maybe TRBD2 (6 bases). CDR3 size: 12 residues. CDR1 KGHSH and CDR2 LQKENI come from the germline V gene. Trimming pared 2 bases from V and 12 bases from J, leaving 14 bases between. In DNA, the CDR3 is TGTGCCAGCTCACCAAAGGCCGGGGGTGGGTACTTC. Its protein product is CASSPKAGGGYF.

This clone has just a few counts. The rearrangement uses TRBV11-2 and TRBJ2-1; 8 bases are a match to TRBD2. This CDR3 spans 15 amino acids. Per the germline V gene, CDR1 is SGHAT and CDR2 is FQNNGV. J was trimmed by 2 bases and V by 4 bases; bases with no gene match: 4. The CDR3 bases are TGTGCCAGCAGCTACGTCGGGGGGGCCTACAATGAGCAGTTCTTC. Amino acid sequence: CASSYVGGAYNEQFF.

The V gene is TRBV9, the J gene TRBJ2-5, with 12 bases identical to TRBD2. Trimming took 5 bases from V and 2 from J; bases not matched to a gene: 13. The CDR3 is 18 amino acids. From germline, CDR1 is SGDLS and CDR2 YYNGEE. The CDR3 DNA reads as TGTGCCAGCAGTGCAGAGCCTAGCGGGGGGGCCCGGCAAGAGACCCAGTACTTC. Translation gives CASSAEPSGGARQETQYF. The entire variable domain, with the rest obtained from reference TRBV9 and TRBJ2-5, is as follows: DSGVTQTPKHLITATGQRVTLRCSPRSGDLSVYWYQQSLDQGLQFLIQYYNGEERAKGNILERFSAQQFPDLHSELNLSSLELGDSALYFCASSAEPSGGARQETQYFGPGTRLLVL.

The rearrangement links TRBV3-1 (or the pseudogene TRBV3-2) to TRBJ2-5; the match to TRBD2 covers 10 bases. J lost 4 bases, V lost 1 base, and 6 bases had no gene match. CDR1 LGHDT and CDR2 YNNKEL come from the germline V gene (reference sequence). The CDR3 has 16 residues. The CDR3, as DNA: TGTGCCAGCAGCCAAGGCCCTCTAGCGGGGGCAGAGACCCAGTACTTC. It encodes CASSQGPLAGAETQYF.

The rearrangement uses TRBV15 and TRBJ2-7, with 10 bases that match TRBD1. Germline trimming cut 1 base from V and 6 bases from J; bases unmatched to any gene: 9. In germline, CDR1 is LNHNV, CDR2 YYDKDF (reference sequence). This CDR3 is built from 16 residues. The CDR3: CATSRVAGTGVCEQYF. The CDR3 bases are TGTGCCACCAGCAGAGTTGCAGGGACAGGGGTCTGCGAGCAGTACTTC. The full variable domain, in which reference TRBV15 and TRBJ2-7 provide the parts outside the CDR3, is DAMVIQNPRYQVTQFGKPVTLSCSQTLNHNVMYWYQQKSSQAPKLLFHYYDKDFNNEADTPDNFQSRRPNTSFCFLDIRSPGLGDTAMYLCATSRVAGTGVCEQYFGPGTRLTVT.

The chain combines TRBV2 with TRBJ1-2; D possibly corresponds to TRBD1 (5 bases). The CDR3 extends over 13 amino acids. CDR1 is SNHLY and CDR2 is FYNNEI in the germline V gene. Trimming stripped 2 bases from V and 7 bases from J, with 11 bases between. The CDR3 sequence: CASSERQGGGYTF. CDR3 nucleotide sequence: TGTGCCAGCAGTGAAAGGCAGGGCGGTGGCTACACCTTC.

The chain joins TRBV2 to TRBJ2-2, with 7 positions matching TRBD2. Germline V lookup: CDR1 SNHLY, CDR2 FYNNEI. CDR3 length equals 16 residues. The junction had 3 bases not matched to a gene; V was cut back by 1 base and J by 1 base. This chain's CDR3 is CASSEGGGRNTGELFF. CDR3 DNA sequence: TGTGCCAGCAGTGAAGGCGGCGGGAGGAACACCGGGGAGCTGTTTTTT.

A remark on this clone: The identical CDR3 is also encoded by other nucleotide sequences in the sample. J is TRBJ1-2 and V is TRBV5-1, with D maybe TRBD1 (6 bases). CDR1 and CDR2 from the germline V gene are SGHRS and YFSETQ. The CDR3 sequence is 14 residues long. V gave up 2 bases and J gave up 3 bases, with 11 bases separating them. The CDR3 loop reads CASSLGRGDYGYTF. CDR3 bases: TGCGCCAGCAGCTTAGGCAGGGGAGACTATGGCTACACCTTC.

The CDR3 nucleotides are TGTGCTACGAGAGGGAACTCTGGAAACACCATATATTTT. Its translation: CATRGNSGNTIYF. The chain combines TRBV2 with TRBJ1-3, with no clear D. The germline V gene has CDR1 SNHLY and CDR2 FYNNEI. The CDR3 is made up of 13 amino acids.

This clone has only a few counts. The chain combines TRBV30 with TRBJ1-1; 10 bases agree with TRBD1. The CDR3 spans 16 residues. J gave up 6 bases and V 7 bases, and 17 bases lay outside the gene matches. CDR1 GTSNPN and CDR2 SVGIG come from the germline V gene (reference sequence). The CDR3 bases are TGTGCCTACGACAGGGGGCGCTGGGAGATAGATTCTGAAGCTTTCTTT. It is translated as CAYDRGRWEIDSEAFF. Complete variable domain (other parts from reference TRBV30 and TRBJ1-1): SQTIHQWPATLVQPVGSPLSLECTVEGTSNPNLYWYRQAAGRGLQLLFYSVGIGQISSEVPQNLSASRPQDRQFILSSKKLLLSDSGFYLCAYDRGRWEIDSEAFFGQGTRLTVV.

The CDR3 DNA reads TGTGCCAGCTCACGGGACCAGGGGCCTGAAGCTTTCTTT. Its protein is CASSRDQGPEAFF. The rearrangement uses TRBV18 and TRBJ1-1; possibly TRBD1 for D (6 bases). CDR1 is KGHSH and CDR2 is LQKENI in the germline V gene. The length of the CDR3 is 13 residues. V was cut by 4 bases and J by 6 bases, with 12 bases left in between.

The rearrangement links TRBV24-1 to TRBJ2-1, with 11 bases fitting TRBD1. Germline V gene lookup returns CDR1 KGHDR and CDR2 SFDVKD. The CDR3 sequence is 16 residues long. V shed 4 bases and J 8 bases; nucleotides not matched to a gene: 9. In nucleotides, the CDR3 is TGTGCCACCAGTGACCGGAAGGACAGGGGGCGGCATGAGCAGTTCTTC. Translating gives CATSDRKDRGRHEQFF.

CDR3 region: CSVSPGQGAWGTEAFF. As DNA, the CDR3 is TGCAGCGTTTCCCCGGGACAGGGGGCTTGGGGCACTGAAGCTTTCTTT. The J gene is TRBJ1-1, the V gene TRBV29-1, with 12 positions matching TRBD1. The CDR3 is 16 amino acids. The V segment lost 5 bases and the J segment 4 bases; nucleotides outside the gene matches: 11. Per germline, CDR1 SQVTM and CDR2 ANQGSEA.

The V and J genes are TRBV10-3 and TRBJ2-5; 10 bases fit TRBD1. J lost 4 bases, V lost 7 bases, and 9 bases had no gene match. CDR1 and CDR2 (germline): ENHRY, SYGVKD. The CDR3 spans 15 residues. The CDR3 spells CAINAGTGVGETQYF. As DNA, the CDR3 is TGTGCCATCAATGCCGGGACAGGGGTCGGAGAGACCCAGTACTTC.

The V and J genes are TRBV10-1 and TRBJ2-7; TRBD1 agrees at 9 bases. J lost 3 bases, V lost 0 bases, and 3 bases had no gene match. Germline V gene sequence: CDR1 WNHNN, CDR2 SYGVQD (reference sequence). CDR3 size: 15 residues. The CDR3 DNA reads TGCGCCAGCAGTGAGTCGACAGGGGGAATCTACGAGCAGTACTTC. Translating it yields CASSESTGGIYEQYF.

The chain joins TRBV20-1 to TRBJ2-2; 10 bases align to TRBD1. V lost 3 bases to trimming and J lost 6 bases; unmatched junction nucleotides: 13. This CDR3 has 17 residues. Germline V gene lookup returns CDR1 DFQATT and CDR2 SNEGSKA (reference sequence). CDR3 nucleotide sequence: TGCAGTGCTAGTAGATCGTGGAGACAGGGGGCGCCCGGGGAGCTGTTTTTT. This gives the protein CSASRSWRQGAPGELFF.

This clone has only one observation. The genes are TRBV7-9 and TRBJ1-2; no reliable D call. The CDR3 runs to 15 residues. Germline assignment: CDR1 SEHNR and CDR2 FQNEAQ (reference sequence). Trimming stripped 1 base from V and 4 bases from J, with 13 bases between. In nucleotides, the CDR3 is TGTGCCAGCAGCTTAGATGCAGGATTTAGCTATGGCTACACCTTC. This sequence encodes CASSLDAGFSYGYTF.

CDR3 nucleotides: TGTGCTAGTGGTTTGGTCGCCACTTACTATGGCTACACCTTC. Translated: CASGLVATYYGYTF. The chain is built from TRBV12-5 and TRBJ1-2; no clear D. V was clipped by 0 bases and J by 3 bases, with 8 bases between them. CDR1 and CDR2 from the germline V gene are LGHNT and FRNRAP. This CDR3 spans 14 amino acids. The whole variable domain, filled in from reference TRBV12-5 and TRBJ1-2, reads DARVTQTPRHKVTEMGQEVTMRCQPILGHNTVFWYRQTMMQGLELLAYFRNRAPLDDSGMPKDRFSAEMPDATLATLKIQPSEPRDSAVYFCASGLVATYYGYTFGSGTRLTVV.

V usage is TRBV7-6 and J usage is TRBJ1-5; D unclear. The length of the CDR3 is 15 residues. V dropped 5 bases and J dropped 5 bases, with 16 bases sitting between them. Germline V CDR1 and CDR2: SGHVS, FNYEAQ. The CDR3 loop is CASSPSLGSYQPQHF. DNA for the CDR3: TGTGCCAGCAGCCCTAGCCTAGGATCTTATCAGCCCCAGCATTTT.